The next 15 T cell receptor beta chains were all read from a single sample in a study of beta chain features in type 1 diabetes. cDNA synthesis used the whole RNA isolate, giving expressed TCRB sequences. Clones were sequenced by immunoSEQ multiplex PCR, and TCRdb holds only the in-frame ones, with some missing. The data contain a few hundred thousand clones, about 10% of them singletons. The sample was naive CD4+ T cells from blood. The receptors come from a woman in her 30s in good health.

This clone occurred a few times. The rearrangement links TRBV7-6 to TRBJ1-5; tentatively, D is TRBD1 (5 bases). Germline assignment: CDR1 SGHVS and CDR2 FNYEAQ. Trimming removed 1 base at V and 2 bases at J, with 9 bases between. The CDR3 contains 15 residues. The CDR3 region is CASSLDGRGNQPQHF. The CDR3 bases are TGTGCCAGCAGCTTAGATGGCAGGGGCAATCAGCCCCAGCATTTT.

This clone was detected a few times. V usage is TRBV27 and J usage is TRBJ1-2, with D possibly being TRBD1 (5 bases). CDR3 size: 13 residues. The germline gives CDR1 MNHEY, CDR2 SMNVEV (reference sequence). The V end was cut by 2 bases, the J end by 1 base, with 5 bases between. The CDR3: CASSLRGNYGYTF. CDR3 nucleotide sequence: TGTGCCAGCAGTTTAAGGGGTAACTATGGCTACACCTTC.

The V gene is TRBV4-2, the J gene TRBJ2-7; D not resolved. This CDR3 contains 15 residues. Germline values: CDR1 LGHNA, CDR2 YNFKEQ. V was pared by 0 bases and J by 5 bases, with 14 bases between. CDR3 DNA: TGTGCCAGCAGCCAAGATCTCCCCACTCTAGACGAGCAGTACTTC. Translation gives CASSQDLPTLDEQYF.

This clone came up a few times. The V and J genes are TRBV5-5 and TRBJ2-7; 8 bases align to TRBD2. This CDR3 contains 15 residues. V lost 6 bases, J lost 9 bases, and 17 bases stayed unmatched. Germline V gene data show CDR1 as SGHKS and CDR2 as YYEKEE (reference sequence). CDR3 sequence: CASKPPRGGRTVQYF. The CDR3 nucleotides are TGTGCCAGCAAACCCCCTCGCGGGGGGCGCACAGTGCAGTACTTC.

The chain couples TRBV19 to TRBJ2-7, with TRBD2 as a possible D gene (6 bases). Per the germline V gene, CDR1 is LNHDA and CDR2 is SQIVND (reference sequence). The CDR3 extends over 15 amino acids. V lost 3 bases and J 0 bases, leaving 12 bases between the germline ends. CDR3 nucleotides: TGTGCCAGTAGTATCGGGACTTTTAGCTCCTACGAGCAGTACTTC. Amino acids: CASSIGTFSSYEQYF. Full variable domain (missing parts from reference TRBV19 and TRBJ2-7): DGGITQSPKYLFRKEGQNVTLSCEQNLNHDAMYWYRQDPGQGLRLIYYSQIVNDFQKGDIAEGYSVSREKKESFPLTVTSAQKNPTAFYLCASSIGTFSSYEQYFGPGTRLTVT.

This clone was detected a few times. The chain has TRBV7-2 and TRBJ2-1; TRBD2 is a possible D gene (6 bases). This CDR3 has 16 residues. Trimming shortened V by 0 bases and J by 8 bases, and 17 bases separated the two germline ends. The germline V gene encodes CDR1 SGHTA and CDR2 FQGNSA. Here the CDR3 DNA reads TGTGCCAGCAGCTTAGCGGGGACTGCCCCTAGGGATGAGCAGTTCTTC. Translating gives CASSLAGTAPRDEQFF.

V gene TRBV28 combines with J gene TRBJ2-7; 8 positions match TRBD1. This CDR3 has 17 residues. Trimming at V came to 3 bases and at J to 2 bases, leaving 12 bases not matched to a gene. CDR1 and CDR2 from the germline V gene are MDHEN and SYDVKM. The CDR3 region has the DNA TGTGCCAGCAGTTTCCCCCAAGGGACAGGCCGTGCCTACGAGCAGTACTTC. Translation: CASSFPQGTGRAYEQYF.

This clone was seen more than once but under ten times. The V call is TRBV6-4, the J call TRBJ1-2; weak D call: TRBD1 (6 bases). Germline assignment: CDR1 MRHNA and CDR2 SNTAGT. This CDR3 region has 13 residues. Trimming left V 6 bases short and J 4 bases short, with 12 bases between. CDR3 coding DNA: TGTGCCAGCAGCTCGACAGGAAGCTATGGCTACACCTTC. Amino acid sequence: CASSSTGSYGYTF.

The rearrangement links TRBV6-5 to TRBJ1-4; 7 positions agree with TRBD1. CDR3 length: 14 residues. V gave up 0 bases and J gave up 5 bases; unmatched junction bases: 0. CDR1 is MNHEY, CDR2 SVGAGI, per germline. DNA of the CDR3: TGTGCCAGCAGTTACTCGACAGGGAATGAAAAACTGTTTTTT. Protein product: CASSYSTGNEKLFF.

This clone was seen only a few times. The chain is built from TRBV6-5 and TRBJ2-7, with D hard to call. Germline V CDR1 and CDR2: MNHEY, SVGAGI. The CDR3 runs to 15 residues. Trimming stripped 4 bases from V and 4 bases from J, with 17 bases between. CDR3 protein: CASSSSVLGRYEQYF. DNA of the CDR3: TGTGCCAGCAGTTCGTCAGTCCTAGGCAGATACGAGCAGTACTTC.

This chain connects TRBV9 to TRBJ2-6, with D hard to call. Trimming shortened V by 4 bases and J by 0 bases, and 8 bases separated the two germline ends. CDR1 and CDR2 from the germline V gene are SGDLS and YYNGEE. The length of the CDR3 is 15 residues. CDR3: CASSPAFSGANVLTF. The CDR3 DNA follows: TGTGCCAGCAGCCCAGCGTTCTCTGGGGCCAACGTCCTGACTTTC.

V usage is TRBV19 and J usage is TRBJ2-1; 7 positions agree with TRBD2. V gave up 3 bases and J gave up 8 bases; unmatched junction bases: 7. Germline V gives CDR1 LNHDA, CDR2 SQIVND (reference sequence). This CDR3 has 14 amino acids. CDR3 residues: CASSIAGASYEQFF. DNA of the CDR3: TGTGCCAGTAGTATCGCGGGAGCGAGCTATGAGCAGTTCTTC. The full variable domain, its missing parts supplied by reference TRBV19 and TRBJ2-1, is DGGITQSPKYLFRKEGQNVTLSCEQNLNHDAMYWYRQDPGQGLRLIYYSQIVNDFQKGDIAEGYSVSREKKESFPLTVTSAQKNPTAFYLCASSIAGASYEQFFGPGTRLTVL.

The rearrangement joins TRBV9 to TRBJ1-2, with D possibly matching TRBD1 (6 bases). The CDR3 extends over 15 amino acids. Between the trimmed V and J ends, which lost 0 bases and 4 bases, there was a span of 13 bases. Germline V gene lookup returns CDR1 SGDLS and CDR2 YYNGEE. Here the CDR3 DNA reads TGTGCCAGCAGCGTAGTGGGGGACAACCTCTATGGCTACACCTTC. The encoded protein is CASSVVGDNLYGYTF.

CDR3 nucleotide sequence: TGTGCCAGCGCGTTAGCGGGAGGGCCGTACGAGCAGTACTTC. It encodes CASALAGGPYEQYF. The genes are TRBV7-3 and TRBJ2-7; 11 bases are a match to TRBD2. CDR1 SGHTA and CDR2 FQGTGA come from the germline V gene. V was pared by 8 bases and J by 4 bases, with 7 bases of the junction left unmatched. There are 14 residues in the CDR3.

This clone was counted between two and nine times. The J gene is TRBJ2-1, the V gene TRBV7-8; D perhaps matches TRBD2 (6 bases). Trimming pared 0 bases from V and 6 bases from J, leaving 9 bases between. Germline V gives CDR1 SGHVS, CDR2 FQNEAQ. This CDR3 is 14 amino acids long. As DNA, the CDR3 is TGTGCCAGCAGCTTAGCGGGAGGTTCCAATGAGCAGTTCTTC. Translation gives CASSLAGGSNEQFF.